Sequencing of this T cell receptor (beta chain) was carried out in a study of T-cell reconstitution after alpha-beta-depleted transplantation in children. Trimming pared 4 bases from V and 7 bases from J, leaving 11 bases between. The CDR3 sequence is 14 residues long. CDR1 SGHDN and CDR2 FVKESK come from the germline V gene. This clonotype was detected only a few times. What it recognizes is unknown. Unique molecular identifiers featured in how the TCRbeta library was prepared. TCRdb fed the PCR reads into MiXCR, producing one record per CDR3 protein. The repertoire holds fewer than 400,000 distinct CDR3 sequences, with approximately 20% as singletons. Study-level results: T-cell numbers and diversity one year post-transplant derived largely from freshly generated T cells. Several hundred rapidly expanded clones from non-depleted graft cells reportedly supplied alpha-beta T cells about two months post-transplant. Some patients showed high day-60 TCRbeta diversity, which derived from surviving recipient T cells and thymic progenitors.

Specimen: PBMCs, mostly from graft donor cells, collected 180 days after TCRalphabeta/CD19-depleted stem cell transplant. The chain joins TRBV14 to TRBJ1-6; D might be TRBD1 (5 bases). The TCR was taken from a male patient aged 10-17 years who had a stem cell transplant for acute lymphoblastic leukemia, so the T cells may come from the graft donor. The CDR3 region has the DNA TGTGCCAGCAGCCCCGGGACTTTCAATTCACCCCTCCACTTT. This codes for CASSPGTFNSPLHF.